These T cell receptor beta chains were read from a single sample in a study of cytomegalovirus exposure and HLA in healthy donors. Profiling relied on immunoSEQ multiplex PCR, and the TCRdb table lists in-frame clones only, not all of them. The listing records tens of thousands of clones. Material for sequencing was PBMCs. These receptor sequences come from a man over 45 in good health and CMV-seropositive. Each CDR3 is given with its conserved first and last residue. D genes are given only for firm matches.

length	D	V	J	DNA	CDR3
17	TRBD1	TRBV6-1	TRBJ1-4	TGTGCCAGCAGTGAAATGAGTGGGGGACAGGGGAGTGAAAAACTGTTTTTT	CASSEMSGGQGSEKLFF
15	-	TRBV27	TRBJ1-1	TGTGCCAGTCTCTCTCAGGGAACAGGGAACACTGAAGCTTTCTTT	CASLSQGTGNTEAFF
17	-	TRBV7-9	TRBJ1-4	TGTGCCAGCACCTTACTTACCCCGGGACAAGGGAATGAAAAACTGTTTTTT	CASTLLTPGQGNEKLFF
17	-	TRBV6-1	TRBJ2-6	TGTGCCAGCAGTGTTACAGGGCCCAGCTCTGGGGCCAACGTCCTGACTTTC	CASSVTGPSSGANVLTF
17	-	TRBV14	TRBJ2-7	TGTGCCAGCAGCCAAGCGGGGAGAGGCAGGTTGGGCAACGAGCAGTACTTC	CASSQAGRGRLGNEQYF
13	-	TRBV10-3	TRBJ2-1	TGTGCCATCAGTGAGAACAGGGAAGGTGAGCAGTTCTTC	CAISENREGEQFF
15	TRBD2	TRBV5-4	TRBJ2-7	TGTGCCAGCAGCTTGGAACTAGCGGGGGCCTACGAGCAGTACTTC	CASSLELAGAYEQYF
15	TRBD1	TRBV14	TRBJ2-5	TGTGCCAGCAGCCAAGGGGACAGGGAACCGCAGACCCAGTACTTC	CASSQGDREPQTQYF
14	TRBD1	TRBV29-1	TRBJ1-4	TGCAGCGCTACTGTGGGACAGGGAAATGAAAAACTGTTTTTT	CSATVGQGNEKLFF
15	TRBD2	TRBV11-3	TRBJ2-1	TGTGCCAGCAGCGGAGGGAGCGGGAGGTTGGATGAGCAGTTCTTC	CASSGGSGRLDEQFF
15	TRBD2	TRBV7-8	TRBJ2-1	TGTGCCAGCAGCTTAAGTACTAGCGGGTGGAATGAGCAGTTCTTC	CASSLSTSGWNEQFF